This T cell receptor beta chain was recovered during a study of blood T cell repertoires in COVID-19. Looking at the study overall: Sites across the United States, Italy and Spain contributed samples from acute and convalescent COVID-19. From T cells, B-cell-depleted T cells, or PBMCs came the material, which was cDNA or gDNA.

The germline V gene has CDR1 SGDLS and CDR2 YYNGEE. Trimming removed 6 bases from V and 7 bases from J, with 22 bases in between. This CDR3 contains 15 residues. Original handling: It was from reference gene primer amplification that nucleated cell counts were estimated. Assay: immunoSEQ multiplex PCR; the TCRdb copy retains only in-frame clones and omits some. V and J calls and clone size follow that table, whereas D and trimming were derived from the DNA. The table has about 170,000 clones, 87% seen once. This receptor was taken from a man younger than 30 with active or convalescent COVID-19. This rearrangement joins TRBV9 to TRBJ1-2; TRBD1 is a possible D gene (5 bases). Material for sequencing was peripheral blood. CDR3 loop: CASTDLGGSDGGYTF. DNA of the CDR3: TGTGCCAGCACCGACTTGGGGGGATCTGATGGTGGCTACACCTTC.